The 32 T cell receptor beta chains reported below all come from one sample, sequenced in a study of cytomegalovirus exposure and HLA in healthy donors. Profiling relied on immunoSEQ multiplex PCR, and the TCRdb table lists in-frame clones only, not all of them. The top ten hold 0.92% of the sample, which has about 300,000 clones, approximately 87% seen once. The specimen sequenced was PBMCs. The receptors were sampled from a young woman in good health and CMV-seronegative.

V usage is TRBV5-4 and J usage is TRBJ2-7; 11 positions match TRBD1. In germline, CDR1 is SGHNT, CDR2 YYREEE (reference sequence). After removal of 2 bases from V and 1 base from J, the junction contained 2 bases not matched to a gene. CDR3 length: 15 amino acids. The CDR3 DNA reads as TGTGCCAGCAGCTTCCGGGACAGGGGGTCCTACGAGCAGTACTTC. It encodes CASSFRDRGSYEQYF.

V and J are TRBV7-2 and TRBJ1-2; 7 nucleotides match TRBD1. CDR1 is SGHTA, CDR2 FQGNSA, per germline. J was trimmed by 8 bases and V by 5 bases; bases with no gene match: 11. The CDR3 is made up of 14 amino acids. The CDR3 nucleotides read TGTGCCAGCAGCCGTGAGAGGGGGCGAGGCGGCTACACCTTC. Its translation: CASSRERGRGGYTF. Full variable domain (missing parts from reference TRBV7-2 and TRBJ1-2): GAGVSQSPSNKVTEKGKDVELRCDPISGHTALYWYRQSLGQGLEFLIYFQGNSAPDKSGLPSDRFSAERTGGSVSTLTIQRTQQEDSAVYLCASSRERGRGGYTFGSGTRLTVV.

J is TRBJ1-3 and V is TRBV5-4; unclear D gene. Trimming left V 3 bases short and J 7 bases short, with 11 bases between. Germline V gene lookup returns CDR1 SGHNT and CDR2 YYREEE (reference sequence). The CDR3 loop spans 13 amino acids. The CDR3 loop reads CASSSTGLNTIYF. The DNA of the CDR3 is TGTGCCAGCAGCTCCACCGGACTGAACACCATATATTTT.

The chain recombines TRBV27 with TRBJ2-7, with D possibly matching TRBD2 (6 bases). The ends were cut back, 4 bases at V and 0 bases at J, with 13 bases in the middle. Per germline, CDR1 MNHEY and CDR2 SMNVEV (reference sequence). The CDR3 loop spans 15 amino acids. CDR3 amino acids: CASSSGLAASYEQYF. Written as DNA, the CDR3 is TGTGCCAGCAGTTCGGGACTGGCCGCCTCCTACGAGCAGTACTTC.

The DNA of the CDR3 is TGTGCCAGCAGCTTAGTGGCTAGCGTCTCAACCGGGGCCCAGTACTTC. This gives the protein CASSLVASVSTGAQYF. The chain recombines TRBV7-2 with TRBJ2-5; a weak D match, TRBD2 (6 bases). The CDR3 extends over 16 amino acids. The V gene's germline CDR1 is SGHTA and CDR2 FQGNSA. V lost 1 base and J lost 9, with 21 bases in between.

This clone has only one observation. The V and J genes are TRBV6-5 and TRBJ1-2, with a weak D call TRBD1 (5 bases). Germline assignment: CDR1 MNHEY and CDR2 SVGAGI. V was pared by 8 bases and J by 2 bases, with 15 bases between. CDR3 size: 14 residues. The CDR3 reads CASSGGWGNYGYTF. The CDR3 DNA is TGTGCCAGCTCGGGAGGGTGGGGGAACTATGGCTACACCTTC.

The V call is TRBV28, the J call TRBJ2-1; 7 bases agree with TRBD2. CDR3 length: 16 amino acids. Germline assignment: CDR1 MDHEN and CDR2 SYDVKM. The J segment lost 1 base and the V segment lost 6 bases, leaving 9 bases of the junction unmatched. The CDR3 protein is CASSPVGRRSYNEQFF. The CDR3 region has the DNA TGTGCCAGCAGCCCCGTCGGGAGGAGATCCTACAATGAGCAGTTCTTC.

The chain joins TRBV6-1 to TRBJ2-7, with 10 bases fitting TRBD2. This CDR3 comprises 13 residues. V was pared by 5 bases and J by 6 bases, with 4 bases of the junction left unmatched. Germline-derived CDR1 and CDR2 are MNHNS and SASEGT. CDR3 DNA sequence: TGTGCCAGCAGTTCAATAGCGGGAGGCGAGCAGTACTTC. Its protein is CASSSIAGGEQYF.

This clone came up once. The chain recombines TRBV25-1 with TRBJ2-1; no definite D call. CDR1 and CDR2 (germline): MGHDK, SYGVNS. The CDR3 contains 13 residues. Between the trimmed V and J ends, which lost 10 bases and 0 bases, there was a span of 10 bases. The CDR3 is CATEEFSYNEQFF. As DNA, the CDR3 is TGTGCCACCGAGGAGTTCTCCTACAATGAGCAGTTCTTC.

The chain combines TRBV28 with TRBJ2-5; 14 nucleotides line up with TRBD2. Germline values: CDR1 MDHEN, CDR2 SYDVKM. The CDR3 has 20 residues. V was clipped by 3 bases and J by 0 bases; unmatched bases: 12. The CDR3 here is CASSFRWGTSGSLNQETQYF. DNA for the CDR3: TGTGCCAGCAGTTTTCGGTGGGGGACTAGCGGGAGTTTAAACCAAGAGACCCAGTACTTC.

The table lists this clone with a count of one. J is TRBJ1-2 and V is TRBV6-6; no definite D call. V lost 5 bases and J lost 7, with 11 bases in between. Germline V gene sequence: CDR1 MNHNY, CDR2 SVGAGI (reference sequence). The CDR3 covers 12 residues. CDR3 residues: CASSIGNPGYTF. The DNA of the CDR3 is TGTGCCAGCAGTATTGGCAATCCTGGCTACACCTTC.

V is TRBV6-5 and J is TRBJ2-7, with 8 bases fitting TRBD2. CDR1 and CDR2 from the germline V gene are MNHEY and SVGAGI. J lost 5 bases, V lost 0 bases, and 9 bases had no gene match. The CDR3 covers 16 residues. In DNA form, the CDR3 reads TGTGCCAGCAGTTACTCGTTATCCAGCGGGAGCAACGAGCAGTACTTC. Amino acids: CASSYSLSSGSNEQYF.

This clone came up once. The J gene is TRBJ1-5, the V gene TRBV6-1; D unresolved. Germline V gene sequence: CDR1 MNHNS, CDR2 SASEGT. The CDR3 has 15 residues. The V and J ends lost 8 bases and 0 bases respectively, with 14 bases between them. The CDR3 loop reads CASSDFRSSNQPQHF. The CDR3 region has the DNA TGTGCCAGCTCTGATTTTAGGAGTAGCAATCAGCCCCAGCATTTT.

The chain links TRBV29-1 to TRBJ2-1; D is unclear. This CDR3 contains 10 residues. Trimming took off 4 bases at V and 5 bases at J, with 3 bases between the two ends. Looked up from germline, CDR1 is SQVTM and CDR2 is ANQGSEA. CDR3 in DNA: TGCAGCGTTGTTAACAATGAGCAGTTCTTC. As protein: CSVVNNEQFF.

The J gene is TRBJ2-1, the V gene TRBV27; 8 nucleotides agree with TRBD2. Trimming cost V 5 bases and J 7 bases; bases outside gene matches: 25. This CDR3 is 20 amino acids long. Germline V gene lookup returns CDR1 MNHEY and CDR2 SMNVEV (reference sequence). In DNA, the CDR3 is TGTGCCAGCAGTCCCACGGGGTCTAGCGGGCCCCAGAAGAGGAGGAATGAGCAGTTCTTC. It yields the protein CASSPTGSSGPQKRRNEQFF.

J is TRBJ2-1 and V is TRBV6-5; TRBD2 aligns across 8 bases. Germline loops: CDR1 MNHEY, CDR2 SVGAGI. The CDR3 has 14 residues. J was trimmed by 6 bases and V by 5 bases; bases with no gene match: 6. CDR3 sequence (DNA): TGTGCCAGCAGTCCTATGACTAGCGTCAATGAGCAGTTCTTC. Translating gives CASSPMTSVNEQFF.

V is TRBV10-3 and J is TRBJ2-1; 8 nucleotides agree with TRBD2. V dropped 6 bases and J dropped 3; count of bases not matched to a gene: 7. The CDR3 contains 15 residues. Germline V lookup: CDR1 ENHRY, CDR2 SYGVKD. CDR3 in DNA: TGTGCCATCAGCACTAGCGGTCCCAACTACAATGAGCAGTTCTTC. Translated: CAISTSGPNYNEQFF.

The CDR3: CASSERTGNQPQHF. In DNA form, the CDR3 reads TGTGCCAGCAGTGAACGGACAGGGAATCAGCCCCAGCATTTT. The rearrangement links TRBV6-1 to TRBJ1-5, with TRBD1 matching over 8 bases. The CDR3 sequence is 14 residues long. With V trimmed by 2 bases and J by 4 bases, 1 base remained unmatched. Germline V CDR1 and CDR2: MNHNS, SASEGT.

The CDR3 protein is CASSYSSPTSYEQYF. The CDR3 DNA sequence: TGTGCCAGCAGTTACTCGAGTCCCACCTCCTACGAGCAGTACTTC. This chain joins TRBV6-5 and TRBJ2-7; D not certain. Germline CDR1 MNHEY, CDR2 SVGAGI. The CDR3 has 15 amino acids. V was shortened by 0 bases and J by 0 bases, with 9 bases between the two germline ends.

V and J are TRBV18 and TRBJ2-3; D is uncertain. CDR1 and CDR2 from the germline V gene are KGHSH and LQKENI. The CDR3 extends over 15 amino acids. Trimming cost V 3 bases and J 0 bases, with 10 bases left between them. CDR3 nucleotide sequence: TGTGCCAGCTCACCTACTACGGCCAGCACAGATACGCAGTATTTT. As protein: CASSPTTASTDTQYF.

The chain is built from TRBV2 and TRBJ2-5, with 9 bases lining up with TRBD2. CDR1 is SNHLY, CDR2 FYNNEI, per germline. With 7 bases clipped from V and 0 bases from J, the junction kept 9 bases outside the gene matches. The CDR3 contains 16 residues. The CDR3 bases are TGTGCCAGCAAAACTCCGGGACTAGCAGACCAAGAGACCCAGTACTTC. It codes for CASKTPGLADQETQYF.

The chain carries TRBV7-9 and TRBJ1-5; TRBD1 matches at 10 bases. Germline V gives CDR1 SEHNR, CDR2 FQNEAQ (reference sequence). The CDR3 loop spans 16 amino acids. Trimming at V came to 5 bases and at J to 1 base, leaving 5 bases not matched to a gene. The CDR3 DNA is TGTGCCAGCAGCGCTCGGGGACAGGGGAGCAATCAGCCCCAGCATTTT. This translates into CASSARGQGSNQPQHF. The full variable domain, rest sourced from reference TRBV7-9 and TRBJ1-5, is DTGVSQNPRHKITKRGQNVTFRCDPISEHNRLYWYRQTLGQGPEFLTYFQNEAQLEKSRLLSDRFSAERPKGSFSTLEIQRTEQGDSAMYLCASSARGQGSNQPQHFGDGTRLSIL.

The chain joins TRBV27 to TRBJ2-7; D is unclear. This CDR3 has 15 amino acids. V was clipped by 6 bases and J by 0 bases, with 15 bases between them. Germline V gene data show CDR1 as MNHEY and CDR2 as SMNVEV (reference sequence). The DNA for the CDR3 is TGTGCCAGCAGCGCCTTGCTTTCGAGCTCCTACGAGCAGTACTTC. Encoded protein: CASSALLSSSYEQYF.

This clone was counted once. The DNA for the CDR3 is TGTGCCACCCAGACAGGTCGGACCCCAGATACGCAGTATTTT. Its protein product is CATQTGRTPDTQYF. This chain links TRBV10-3 with TRBJ2-3; possible D gene TRBD1, 6 bases. CDR1 is ENHRY and CDR2 is SYGVKD in the germline V gene. Trimming pared 10 bases from V and 4 bases from J, leaving 18 bases between. This CDR3 contains 14 residues.

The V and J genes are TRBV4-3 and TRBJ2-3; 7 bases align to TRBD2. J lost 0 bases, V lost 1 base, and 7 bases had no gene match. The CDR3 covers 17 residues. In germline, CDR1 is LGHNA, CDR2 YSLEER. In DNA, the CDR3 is TGCGCCAGCAGCCAAGCCCCCCTAGCGGCCAGCACAGATACGCAGTATTTT. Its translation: CASSQAPLAASTDTQYF.

The CDR3, as DNA: TGTGCCAGCAGTTACTCGCGACTAGCGGGAGTAGAGACCCAGTACTTC. Amino acid sequence: CASSYSRLAGVETQYF. The chain has TRBV6-5 and TRBJ2-5; 12 bases are a match to TRBD2. The trim removed 0 bases at V and 4 bases at J, leaving 3 bases unmatched. The CDR3 contains 16 residues. Germline assignment: CDR1 MNHEY and CDR2 SVGAGI.

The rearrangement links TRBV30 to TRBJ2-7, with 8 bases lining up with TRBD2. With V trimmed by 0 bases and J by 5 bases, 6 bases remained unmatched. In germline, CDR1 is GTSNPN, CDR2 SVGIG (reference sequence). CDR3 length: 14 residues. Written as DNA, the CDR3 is TGTGCCTGGAGTGTACTGAGCGGGAGCAACGAGCAGTACTTC. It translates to CAWSVLSGSNEQYF. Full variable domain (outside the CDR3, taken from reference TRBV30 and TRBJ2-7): SQTIHQWPATLVQPVGSPLSLECTVEGTSNPNLYWYRQAAGRGLQLLFYSVGIGQISSEVPQNLSASRPQDRQFILSSKKLLLSDSGFYLCAWSVLSGSNEQYFGPGTRLTVT.

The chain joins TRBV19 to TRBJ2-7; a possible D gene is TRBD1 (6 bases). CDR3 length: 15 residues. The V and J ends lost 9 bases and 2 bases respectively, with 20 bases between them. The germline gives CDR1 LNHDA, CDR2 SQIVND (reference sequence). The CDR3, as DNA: TGTGCCAGCACCCCGGGGCAGGGGACCACCTACGAGCAGTACTTC. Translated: CASTPGQGTTYEQYF.

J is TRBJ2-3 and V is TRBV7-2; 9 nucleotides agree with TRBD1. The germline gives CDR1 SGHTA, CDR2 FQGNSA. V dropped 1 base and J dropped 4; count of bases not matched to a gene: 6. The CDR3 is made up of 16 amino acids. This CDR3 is CASSLVGTGFSDTQYF. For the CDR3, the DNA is TGTGCCAGCAGCTTAGTAGGGACAGGGTTTTCAGATACGCAGTATTTT.

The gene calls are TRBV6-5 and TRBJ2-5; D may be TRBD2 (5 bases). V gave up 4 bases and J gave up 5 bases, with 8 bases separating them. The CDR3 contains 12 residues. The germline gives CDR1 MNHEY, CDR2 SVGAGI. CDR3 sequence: CASSLDSETQYF. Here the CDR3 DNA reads TGTGCCAGCAGTTTGGACTCGGAGACCCAGTACTTC.

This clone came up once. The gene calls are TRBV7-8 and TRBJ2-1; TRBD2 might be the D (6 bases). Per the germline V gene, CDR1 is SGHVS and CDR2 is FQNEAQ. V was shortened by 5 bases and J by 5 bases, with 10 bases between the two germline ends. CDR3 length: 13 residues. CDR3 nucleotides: TGTGCCAGCAGCCACGGACTACACAATGAGCAGTTCTTC. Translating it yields CASSHGLHNEQFF.

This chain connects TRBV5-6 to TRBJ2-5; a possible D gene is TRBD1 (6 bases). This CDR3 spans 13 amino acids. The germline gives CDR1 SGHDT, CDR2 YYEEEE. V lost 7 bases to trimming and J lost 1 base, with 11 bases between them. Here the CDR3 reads CASLGQPQETQYF. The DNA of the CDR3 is TGTGCCAGCCTAGGACAGCCCCAAGAGACCCAGTACTTC.